Below are 9 T cell receptor beta chains sequenced from a single sample in a study of control samples from healthy donors and cancer patients (TCRdb year 2020). The library was obtained by the immunoSEQ multiplex PCR assay. TCRdb stores this immuneACCESS table with in-frame sequences only. Part of the clones is absent; in the studies checked, under half of the shortfall reflects unresolved V genes, and no reason is known for the rest. The table for this sample lists fewer than 250,000 clones; roughly nine tenths of them were counted only once. The top ten clones comprise less than 2% of the sample. The sample consisted of blood. Receptors originate from a man aged 25-45 years in good health.

The rearrangement links TRBV27 to TRBJ2-6, with 7 positions matching TRBD1. Per the germline V gene, CDR1 is MNHEY and CDR2 is SMNVEV (reference sequence). The CDR3 runs 19 residues. The ends lost 5 bases at V and 0 bases at J; junction bases unmatched: 13. The CDR3 DNA is TGTGCCAGCAGTCCTCTCGGACAGGCCTACTTCTCTGGGGCCAACGTCCTGACTTTC. Its translation is CASSPLGQAYFSGANVLTF. The full variable domain, in which reference TRBV27 and TRBJ2-6 provide the parts outside the CDR3, is EAQVTQNPRYLITVTGKKLTVTCSQNMNHEYMSWYRQDPGLGLRQIYYSMNVEVTDKGDVPEGYKVSRKEKRNFPLILESPSPNQTSLYFCASSPLGQAYFSGANVLTFGAGSRLTVL.

This clone has a single count. V and J are TRBV14 and TRBJ2-2, with TRBD2 as a possible D gene (5 bases). CDR3 length: 14 residues. V lost 4 bases to trimming and J lost 5 bases, with 11 bases between them. The germline V gene encodes CDR1 SGHDN and CDR2 FVKESK. CDR3: CASSRTGRTGELFF. The CDR3 DNA reads as TGTGCCAGCAGCCGCACGGGAAGGACCGGGGAGCTGTTTTTT.

The J gene is TRBJ2-3, the V gene TRBV4-1, with D unclear. The CDR3 consists of 16 residues. V lost 0 bases to trimming and J lost 3 bases, with 13 bases between them. CDR1 is MGHRA, CDR2 YSYEKL, per germline. CDR3 region: CASSQDSPRATDTQYF. The DNA of the CDR3 is TGCGCCAGCAGCCAAGATAGCCCTCGGGCAACAGATACGCAGTATTTT.

The chain combines TRBV2 with TRBJ1-2; TRBD1 aligns across 8 bases. The V and J ends lost 7 bases and 5 bases, in that order; junction bases with no gene match: 9. Germline V lookup: CDR1 SNHLY, CDR2 FYNNEI. This CDR3 has 14 residues. The DNA of the CDR3 is TGTGCCAGCAATCTAATACAGGGGGAGTATGGCTACACCTTC. Amino acid sequence: CASNLIQGEYGYTF.

This chain links TRBV7-2 with TRBJ2-7; unclear D gene. CDR3 size: 14 residues. Trimming removed 3 bases at V and 4 bases at J, with 13 bases between. Germline V gene lookup returns CDR1 SGHTA and CDR2 FQGNSA. CDR3 nucleotides: TGTGCCAGCAGCTTCATCCTATACCCATACGAGCAGTACTTC. Translation: CASSFILYPYEQYF.

The rearrangement links TRBV19 to TRBJ2-6; either TRBD1 or TRBD2 may fit D (7 bases each). Trimming stripped 3 bases from V and 2 bases from J, with 17 bases between. This CDR3 spans 18 amino acids. Per germline, CDR1 LNHDA and CDR2 SQIVND (reference sequence). CDR3 nucleotide sequence: TGTGCCAGTAGTATCCAGGGGGGGAGAGGGGCTGGGGCCAACGTCCTGACTTTC. Translation: CASSIQGGRGAGANVLTF. Together with reference TRBV19 and TRBJ2-6, the CDR3 gives the full variable domain: DGGITQSPKYLFRKEGQNVTLSCEQNLNHDAMYWYRQDPGQGLRLIYYSQIVNDFQKGDIAEGYSVSREKKESFPLTVTSAQKNPTAFYLCASSIQGGRGAGANVLTFGAGSRLTVL.

This rearrangement joins TRBV18 to TRBJ2-1, with D possibly being TRBD1 or TRBD2 (5 bases each). CDR3 length equals 16 residues. V dropped 3 bases and J dropped 4 bases, with 16 bases sitting between them. CDR1 is KGHSH, CDR2 LQKENI, per germline. The CDR3 is CASSPQAGTKYNEQFF. For the CDR3, the DNA is TGTGCCAGCTCACCCCAAGCCGGGACGAAGTACAATGAGCAGTTCTTC.

This chain links TRBV7-8 with TRBJ2-7; possible D gene TRBD1, 6 bases. CDR1 and CDR2 (germline): SGHVS, FQNEAQ. V lost 3 bases to trimming and J lost 2 bases, with 11 bases between them. The CDR3 is 14 residues long. CDR3 in amino acids: CASSLGTPTYEQYF. As DNA, the CDR3 is TGTGCCAGCAGCTTGGGGACACCTACCTACGAGCAGTACTTC.

Note on this clone: In the same sample, other DNA sequences code for this CDR3. The V call is TRBV5-4, the J call TRBJ1-2; no firm D call. V was clipped by 0 bases and J by 4 bases, with 4 bases between them. Germline V lookup: CDR1 SGHNT, CDR2 YYREEE (reference sequence). CDR3 length: 12 amino acids. This chain's CDR3 is CASSLDSYGYTF. The CDR3 nucleotides read TGTGCCAGCAGCTTGGATAGCTATGGCTACACCTTC.